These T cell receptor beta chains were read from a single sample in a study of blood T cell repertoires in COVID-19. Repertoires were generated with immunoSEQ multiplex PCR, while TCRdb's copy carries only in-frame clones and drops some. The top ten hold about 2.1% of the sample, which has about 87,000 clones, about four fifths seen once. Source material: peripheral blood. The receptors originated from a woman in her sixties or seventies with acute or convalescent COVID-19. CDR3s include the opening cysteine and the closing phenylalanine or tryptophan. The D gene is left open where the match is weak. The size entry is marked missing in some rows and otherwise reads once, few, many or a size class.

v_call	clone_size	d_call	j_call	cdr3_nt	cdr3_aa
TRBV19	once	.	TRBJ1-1	TGTGCCAGTAGTATAAGCCTTCACCCTGAAGCTTTCTTT	CASSISLHPEAFF
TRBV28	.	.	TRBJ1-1	TGTGCCAGTAATGACTGGAACACTGAAGCTTTCTTT	CASNDWNTEAFF
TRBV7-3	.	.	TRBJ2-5	TGTGCCACGGTAGCGGCTGTCCTCCAAGAGACCCAGTACTTC	CATVAAVLQETQYF
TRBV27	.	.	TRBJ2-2	TGTGCCAGCAGTTTAAGGGGTAGGAACACCGGGGAGCTGTTTTTT	CASSLRGRNTGELFF
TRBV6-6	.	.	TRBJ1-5	TGTGCCAGCAGATTAAATGGCAATCAGCCCCAGCATTTT	CASRLNGNQPQHF
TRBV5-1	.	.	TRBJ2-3	TGCGCCAGCAGCTTGAATGCGGGGCCCAGGGATACGCAGTATTTT	CASSLNAGPRDTQYF
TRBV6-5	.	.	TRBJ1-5	TGTGCCAGCAGAGTTGCTGGCCAGCCCCAGCATTTT	CASRVAGQPQHF
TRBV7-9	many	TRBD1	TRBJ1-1	TGTGCCAGCAGCCCCCGAGGGACAGGGGGTGCTGAAGCTTTCTTT	CASSPRGTGGAEAFF
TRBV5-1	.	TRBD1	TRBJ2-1	TGCGCCAGCAGCTTGGACGATTCAGGGGGCTCCTACAATGAGCAGTTCTTC	CASSLDDSGGSYNEQFF
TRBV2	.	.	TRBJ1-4	TGTGCCAGCAGGGTCGGGGGGGGTTCAACTAATGAAAAACTGTTTTTT	CASRVGGGSTNEKLFF
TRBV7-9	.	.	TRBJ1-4	TGTGCCAGCACCCAGGGCGGAACTAATGAAAAACTGTTTTTT	CASTQGGTNEKLFF
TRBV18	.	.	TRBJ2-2	TGTGCCAGCTCACCACGGGGAGAAAACACCGGGGAGCTGTTTTTT	CASSPRGENTGELFF
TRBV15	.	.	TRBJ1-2	TGTGCCACCAGCAAACCGGGACGGCATGGGGGCGGCTACACCTTC	CATSKPGRHGGGYTF
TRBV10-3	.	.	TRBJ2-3	TGTGCCATCAGTGAGTCGAATCCTGGGAGAGGCACAGATACGCAGTATTTT	CAISESNPGRGTDTQYF
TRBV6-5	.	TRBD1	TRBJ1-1	TGTGCCAGCAAAATTGGACAGGGTATTGCTGAAGCTTTCTTT	CASKIGQGIAEAFF
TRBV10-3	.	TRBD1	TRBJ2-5	TGTGCCATCAGTGTAGACAGGGGCGAGACCCAGTACTTC	CAISVDRGETQYF
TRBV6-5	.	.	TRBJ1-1	TGTGCCAGCAGTCAGTTGTTGAGGACTGAAGCTTTCTTT	CASSQLLRTEAFF
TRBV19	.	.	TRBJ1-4	TGTGCCAGTAGTCAGACATCAACTAATGAAAAACTGTTTTTT	CASSQTSTNEKLFF
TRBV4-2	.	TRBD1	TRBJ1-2	TGTGCCAGCAGCCCGGACAGGAGGGGTGAGCTGGGCTACACCTTC	CASSPDRRGELGYTF
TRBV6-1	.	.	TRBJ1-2	TGTGCCAGCAGTGAAACCGGAGACTATGGCTACACCTTC	CASSETGDYGYTF
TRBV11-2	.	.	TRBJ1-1	TGTGCCAGCAGCTTAATTGGAAGTTTCGCAGGGCAGAACACTGAAGCTTTCTTT	CASSLIGSFAGQNTEAFF
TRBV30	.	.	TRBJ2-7	TGTGCCAGTAACAGGGACCCCTACGAGCAGTACTTC	CASNRDPYEQYF
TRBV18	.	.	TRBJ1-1	TGTGCCAGCTCACTAAACAGGGATAACACTGAAGCTTTCTTT	CASSLNRDNTEAFF
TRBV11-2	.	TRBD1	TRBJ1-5	TGTGCCAGCAGCACCGCCGGACAGGGATTAGCGGGTAGCAATCAGCCCCAGCATTTT	CASSTAGQGLAGSNQPQHF
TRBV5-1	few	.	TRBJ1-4	TGCGCCAGCAGCTACCGGACAGCAACTAATGAAAAACTGTTTTTT	CASSYRTATNEKLFF
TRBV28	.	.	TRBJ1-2	TGTGCCAGCAGTACCGGGTTCGACTATGGCTACACCTTC	CASSTGFDYGYTF
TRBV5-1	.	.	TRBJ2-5	TGCGCCAGCAGCTTGGTGGCCGAAGAGACCCAGTACTTC	CASSLVAEETQYF
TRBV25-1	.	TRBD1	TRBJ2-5	TGTGCCAGCAGTGATTACAGGGGGCTAGAGACCCAGTACTTC	CASSDYRGLETQYF
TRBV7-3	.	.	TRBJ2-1	TGTGCCAGCAGCTCGGGCAGGGCGGATTCCTCTTACAATGAGCAGTTCTTC	CASSSGRADSSYNEQFF
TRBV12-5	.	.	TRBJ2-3	TGTGCTAGTGGCCCGGGAACAGATACGCAGTATTTT	CASGPGTDTQYF
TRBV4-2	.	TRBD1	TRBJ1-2	TGTGCCAGCAGCCAACAGGGGGCAGGCGAAAACTATGGCTACACCTTC	CASSQQGAGENYGYTF
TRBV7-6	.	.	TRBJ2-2	TGTGCCAGCAGCTTTCAGGACAGATCTCCCGGGGAGCTGTTTTTT	CASSFQDRSPGELFF
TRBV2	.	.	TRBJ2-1	TGTGCCACGCGGGGGCCCCTCCTGGATGAGCAGTTCTTC	CATRGPLLDEQFF
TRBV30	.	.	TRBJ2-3	TGTGCCTGGAGTGTACGGGATACGCAGTATTTT	CAWSVRDTQYF
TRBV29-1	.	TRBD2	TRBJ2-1	TGCAGCGTGGGGACTAGCGGGGGATATGAGCAGTTCTTC	CSVGTSGGYEQFF
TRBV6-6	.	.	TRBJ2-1	TGTGCCAGCAGACGACCTGATGGGGCCTCCTACAATGAGCAGTTCTTC	CASRRPDGASYNEQFF
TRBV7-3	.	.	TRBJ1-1	TGTGCCAGCAGCTTATTAGGAGCGGTTGCGAGCACTGAAGCTTTCTTT	CASSLLGAVASTEAFF